One and the same sample provided the 8 T cell receptor beta chains below, sequenced in a study of blood T cells in healthy people across ages. Then a second PCR, running about 6 to 12 cycles, was carried out with a sample-barcoded 5' primer and a J-beta primer mix. In TCRdb, the 5' RACE reads were re-called with MiXCR into one record per CDR3 protein. The sample yields roughly 800,000 distinct CDR3 sequences, 25% to 30% seen once. The sample also formed part of further work on T cells of mothers and their children.

Sequences were obtained from blood. Receptors were obtained from a boy between 5 and 17 years old in good health.

The genes are TRBV13 and TRBJ2-1; D remains unclear. The V end was cut by 5 bases, the J end by 0 bases, with 17 bases between. The CDR3 runs to 17 residues. Germline V lookup: CDR1 PRHDT, CDR2 FYEKMQ (reference sequence). CDR3 nucleotides: TGTGCCAGCAGCCCTACAGATCGGGCCCACTCCTACAATGAGCAGTTCTTC. Protein product: CASSPTDRAHSYNEQFF.

V and J are TRBV5-1 and TRBJ2-6; perhaps TRBD1 as D (5 bases). The CDR3 has 16 residues. The germline gives CDR1 SGHRS, CDR2 YFSETQ. V was trimmed by 1 base and J by 1 base, leaving 9 bases between them. The CDR3 here is CASSLTGRSGANVLTF. CDR3 DNA: TGCGCCAGCAGCTTGACAGGACGATCTGGGGCCAACGTCCTGACTTTC.

The chain carries TRBV5-6 and TRBJ1-1; weak D call: TRBD1 (6 bases). CDR3 length: 16 residues. The ends were cut back, 2 bases at V and 3 bases at J, with 17 bases in the middle. Per the germline V gene, CDR1 is SGHDT and CDR2 is YYEEEE. CDR3: CASSFDRFLGDTEAFF. The CDR3 region has the DNA TGTGCCAGCAGCTTCGACAGGTTTTTGGGGGACACTGAAGCTTTCTTT.

This clonotype occurred many times. The rearrangement uses TRBV20-1 and TRBJ1-5; 8 positions agree with TRBD1. Germline lookup yields CDR1 DFQATT and CDR2 SNEGSKA (reference sequence). V shed 1 base and J 4 bases; nucleotides not matched to a gene: 3. This CDR3 spans 14 amino acids. For the CDR3, the DNA is TGCAGTGCTAGAGGGACAGGGTGGAATCAGCCCCAGCATTTT. Translated: CSARGTGWNQPQHF.

Only a few counts were recorded for this clonotype. V usage is TRBV20-1 and J usage is TRBJ2-1; 11 bases fit TRBD2. This CDR3 region has 16 residues. The V gene end was trimmed by 5 bases and the J gene end by 8 bases; junction bases not matched to a gene: 14. Germline V CDR1 and CDR2: DFQATT, SNEGSKA (reference sequence). This CDR3 is CSALAVAGGKRDEQFF. CDR3 in DNA: TGCAGTGCTTTGGCGGTAGCGGGGGGGAAAAGGGATGAGCAGTTCTTC.

The chain uses TRBV20-1 and TRBJ2-4; D is perhaps TRBD1 (7 bases). The ends were cut back, 5 bases at V and 7 bases at J, with 18 bases in the middle. Germline V lookup: CDR1 DFQATT, CDR2 SNEGSKA (reference sequence). CDR3 length: 14 amino acids. The CDR3 spells CSASVTGSGNIQYF. The CDR3 DNA reads as TGCAGTGCTTCTGTGACAGGGAGCGGGAACATTCAGTACTTC.

This clonotype occurred a few times. The rearrangement uses TRBV2 and TRBJ1-4; 7 bases are a match to TRBD1. Germline loops: CDR1 SNHLY, CDR2 FYNNEI. CDR3 length: 13 residues. V shed 7 bases, J shed 7 bases, and the junction held 6 bases outside the gene matches. The CDR3 region is CASKGQLREKLFF. The CDR3 region has the DNA TGTGCCAGCAAGGGACAGTTACGTGAAAAACTGTTTTTT. The full variable domain, with the rest looked up from reference TRBV2 and TRBJ1-4, is EPEVTQTPSHQVTQMGQEVILRCVPISNHLYFYWYRQILGQKVEFLVSFYNNEISEKSEIFDDQFSVERPDGSNFTLKIRSTKLEDSAMYFCASKGQLREKLFFGSGTQLSVL.

V is TRBV27 and J is TRBJ2-4; D call uncertain. Trimming removed 2 bases from V and 6 bases from J, with 11 bases in between. The germline V gene encodes CDR1 MNHEY and CDR2 SMNVEV (reference sequence). The CDR3 length is 14 residues. The chain's CDR3 is CASSLGLRANIQYF. CDR3 bases: TGTGCCAGCAGTTTAGGTCTAAGGGCAAACATTCAGTACTTC.